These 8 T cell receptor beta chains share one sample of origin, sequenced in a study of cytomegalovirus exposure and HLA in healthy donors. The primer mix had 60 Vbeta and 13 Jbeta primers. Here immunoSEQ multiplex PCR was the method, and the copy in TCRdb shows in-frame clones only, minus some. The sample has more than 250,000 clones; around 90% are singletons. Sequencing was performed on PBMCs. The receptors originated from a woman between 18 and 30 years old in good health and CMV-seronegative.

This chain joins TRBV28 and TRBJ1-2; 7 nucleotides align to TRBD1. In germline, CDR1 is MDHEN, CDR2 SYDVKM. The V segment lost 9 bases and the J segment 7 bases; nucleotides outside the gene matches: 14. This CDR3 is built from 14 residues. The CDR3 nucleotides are TGTGCCAGTCAGGGAAGCCGACAGGGTAGTGGCTACACCTTC. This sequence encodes CASQGSRQGSGYTF.

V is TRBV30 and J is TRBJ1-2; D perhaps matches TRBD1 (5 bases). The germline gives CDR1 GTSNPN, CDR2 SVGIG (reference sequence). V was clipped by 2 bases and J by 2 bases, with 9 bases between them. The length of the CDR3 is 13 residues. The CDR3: CAWSPDKNYGYTF. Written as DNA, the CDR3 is TGTGCCTGGAGTCCGGACAAGAACTATGGCTACACCTTC.

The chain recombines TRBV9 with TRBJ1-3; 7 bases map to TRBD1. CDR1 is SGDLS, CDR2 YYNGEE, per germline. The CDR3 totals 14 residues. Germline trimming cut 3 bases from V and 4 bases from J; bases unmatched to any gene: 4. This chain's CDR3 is CASSAQGSGNTIYF. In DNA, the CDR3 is TGTGCCAGCAGCGCACAGGGGAGCGGAAACACCATATATTTT. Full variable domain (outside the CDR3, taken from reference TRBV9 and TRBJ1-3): DSGVTQTPKHLITATGQRVTLRCSPRSGDLSVYWYQQSLDQGLQFLIQYYNGEERAKGNILERFSAQQFPDLHSELNLSSLELGDSALYFCASSAQGSGNTIYFGEGSWLTVV.

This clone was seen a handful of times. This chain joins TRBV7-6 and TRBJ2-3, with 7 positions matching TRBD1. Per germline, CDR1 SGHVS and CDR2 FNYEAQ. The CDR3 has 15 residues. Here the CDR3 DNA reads TGTGCTCCCAAGGGGGCGCACTTATACACAGATACGCAGTATTTT. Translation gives CAPKGAHLYTDTQYF.

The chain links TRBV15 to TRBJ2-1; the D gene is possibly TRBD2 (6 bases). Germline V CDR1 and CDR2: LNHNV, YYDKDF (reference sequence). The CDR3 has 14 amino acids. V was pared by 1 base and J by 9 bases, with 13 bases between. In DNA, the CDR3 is TGTGCCACCAGCAGAGGACGAGTGGGGGGTGAGCAGTTCTTC. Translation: CATSRGRVGGEQFF.

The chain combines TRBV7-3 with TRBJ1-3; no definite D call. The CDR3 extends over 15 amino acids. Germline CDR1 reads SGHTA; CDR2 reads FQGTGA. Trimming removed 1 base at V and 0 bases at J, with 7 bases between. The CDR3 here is CASSLSAGSGNTIYF. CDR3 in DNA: TGTGCCAGCAGCTTAAGCGCGGGCTCTGGAAACACCATATATTTT.

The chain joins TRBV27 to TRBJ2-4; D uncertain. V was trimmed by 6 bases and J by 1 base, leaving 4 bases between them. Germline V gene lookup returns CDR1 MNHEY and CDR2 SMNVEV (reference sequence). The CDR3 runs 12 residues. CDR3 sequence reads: CASSSAKNIQYF. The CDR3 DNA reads TGTGCCAGCAGCTCCGCCAAAAACATTCAGTACTTC.

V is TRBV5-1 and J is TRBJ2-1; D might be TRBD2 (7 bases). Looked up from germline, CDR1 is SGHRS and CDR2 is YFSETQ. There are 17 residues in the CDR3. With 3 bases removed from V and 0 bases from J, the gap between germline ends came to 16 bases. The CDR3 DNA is TGCGCCAGCAGCTGGGGGGGCGGGGGCCGCTCCTACAATGAGCAGTTCTTC. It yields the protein CASSWGGGGRSYNEQFF.